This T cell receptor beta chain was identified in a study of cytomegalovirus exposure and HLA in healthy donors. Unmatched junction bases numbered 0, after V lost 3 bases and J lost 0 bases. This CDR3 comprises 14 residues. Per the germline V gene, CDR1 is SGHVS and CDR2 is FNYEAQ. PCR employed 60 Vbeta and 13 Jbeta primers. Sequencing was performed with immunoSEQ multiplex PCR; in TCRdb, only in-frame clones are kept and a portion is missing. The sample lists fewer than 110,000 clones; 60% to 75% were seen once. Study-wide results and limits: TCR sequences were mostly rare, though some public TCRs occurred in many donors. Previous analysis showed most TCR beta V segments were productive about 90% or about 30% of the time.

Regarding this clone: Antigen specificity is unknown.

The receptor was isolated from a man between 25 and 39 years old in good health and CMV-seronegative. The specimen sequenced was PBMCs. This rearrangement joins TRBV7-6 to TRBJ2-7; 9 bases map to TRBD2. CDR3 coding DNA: TGTGCCAGCAGCTTTAGCGGGGGCTCCTACGAGCAGTACTTC. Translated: CASSFSGGSYEQYF. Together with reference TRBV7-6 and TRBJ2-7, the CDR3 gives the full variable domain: GAGVSQSPRYKVTKRGQDVALRCDPISGHVSLYWYRQALGQGPEFLTYFNYEAQQDKSGLPNDRFSAERPEGSISTLTIQRTEQRDSAMYRCASSFSGGSYEQYFGPGTRLTVT.